One and the same sample provided the 23 T cell receptor beta chains below, sequenced in a study of breast tumors, draining lymph nodes, adjacent tissues. TCRdb analysed the multiplex PCR reads with MiXCR anew, one entry per CDR3 protein. The sample includes around 22,000 distinct CDR3 sequences, approximately 60% seen only once; the top ten take roughly a fifth. Sequenced material: tumor-adjacent breast tissue. Receptors were obtained from a female donor with breast cancer. Some clones in this sample may be carry-over from other donors' samples.

The rearrangement joins TRBV20-1 to TRBJ2-1, with a tentative D call TRBD2 (5 bases). Germline CDR1 DFQATT, CDR2 SNEGSKA (reference sequence). Trimming pared 5 bases from V and 8 bases from J, leaving 19 bases between. This CDR3 comprises 14 residues. The CDR3 loop reads CSAPRTFTSYEQFF. CDR3 coding DNA: TGCAGTGCTCCTCGGACTTTCACGTCGTATGAGCAGTTCTTC.

The chain links TRBV20-1 to TRBJ2-7; TRBD2 agrees at 8 bases. Germline V gene sequence: CDR1 DFQATT, CDR2 SNEGSKA (reference sequence). The trim removed 0 bases at V and 4 bases at J, leaving 8 bases unmatched. The CDR3 loop spans 15 amino acids. The CDR3, as DNA: TGCAGTGCTAGAGATTGGACTAGCCGACAGTACGAGCAGTACTTC. It encodes CSARDWTSRQYEQYF.

This chain links TRBV7-9 with TRBJ2-7; D gene unclear. Germline loops: CDR1 SEHNR, CDR2 FQNEAQ (reference sequence). The CDR3 covers 12 residues. The germline V and J ends were trimmed by 5 bases and 4 bases, with 9 bases remaining between them. The CDR3 here is CASSALGYEQYF. The CDR3 DNA is TGTGCCAGCAGCGCCCTGGGATACGAGCAGTACTTC.

About this clonotype itself: It is likely a read error, because the conserved phenylalanine at the end of the CDR3 is missing. The chain is built from TRBV12-3 or TRBV12-4 and TRBJ2-3; D tentatively reads TRBD1 or TRBD2 (5 bases each). The CDR3 spans 14 residues. The ends were cut back, 6 bases at V and 4 bases at J, with 14 bases in the middle. Here the CDR3 reads CASSPFGGSDTQYL. The CDR3 bases are TGTGCCAGCAGCCCCTTTGGGGGATCAGATACGCAGTATCTT.

The chain recombines TRBV3-2 with TRBJ2-7; TRBD1, the table's D call, was not compared with the DNA. TRBV3-2 is assigned pseudogene status. This CDR3 region has 12 residues. DNA of the CDR3: TGTGCCAACGACAGGGGGAGAAACGAGCAGTACTTC. Protein sequence: CANDRGRNEQYF.

This chain connects TRBV9 to TRBJ2-3; D gene uncertain. The CDR3 spans 14 residues. Germline V gene sequence: CDR1 SGDLS, CDR2 YYNGEE. Trimming removed 0 bases from V and 0 bases from J, with 5 bases in between. The CDR3 protein is CASSVGHSTDTQYF. DNA for the CDR3: TGTGCCAGCAGCGTAGGACACAGCACAGATACGCAGTATTTT.

In its sample, this clonotype was seen a few times. V gene TRBV5-6 combines with J gene TRBJ2-1, with 8 nucleotides matching TRBD2. V lost 3 bases and J lost 6; bases outside the gene matches: 11. The CDR3 loop spans 16 amino acids. CDR1 is SGHDT and CDR2 is YYEEEE in the germline V gene. DNA of the CDR3: TGTGCCAGCAGCTCACCTGGTAGCGGGGTTTCCAATGAGCAGTTCTTC. Translating gives CASSSPGSGVSNEQFF. The whole variable domain, filled in from reference TRBV5-6 and TRBJ2-1, reads DAGVTQSPTHLIKTRGQQVTLRCSPKSGHDTVSWYQQALGQGPQFIFQYYEEEERQRGNFPDRFSGHQFPNYSSELNVNALLLGDSALYLCASSSPGSGVSNEQFFGPGTRLTVL.

This clonotype was detected once. The chain recombines TRBV24-1 with TRBJ2-7; maybe TRBD1 (5 bases). Germline V gene lookup returns CDR1 KGHDR and CDR2 SFDVKD. The CDR3 sequence is 12 residues long. Trimming removed 3 bases from V and 5 bases from J, with 7 bases in between. CDR3 DNA: TGTGCCACCAGTGATGTAGGGGACGAGCAGTACTTC. It codes for CATSDVGDEQYF.

In its sample, this clonotype is medium-sized. The chain has TRBV20-1 and TRBJ1-2, with D unclear. V dropped 5 bases and J dropped 2 bases, with 18 bases sitting between them. The CDR3 extends over 15 amino acids. CDR1 DFQATT and CDR2 SNEGSKA come from the germline V gene (reference sequence). The CDR3 bases are TGCAGTGCTCCCCAAGATCGGGGTTTAAACTATGGCTACACCTTC. The encoded protein is CSAPQDRGLNYGYTF.

CDR3 sequence (DNA): TGTGCCAGCAGCTCAAGGGACAGGCGGGAATCTAACTATGGCTACACCTTC. Translated: CASSSRDRRESNYGYTF. The J gene is TRBJ1-2, the V gene TRBV7-3; 8 bases are shared with TRBD1. The CDR3 runs 17 residues. Germline CDR1 is SGHTA and CDR2 is FQGTGA. After removal of 4 bases from V and 0 bases from J, the junction contained 10 bases not matched to a gene.

The chain joins TRBV10-2 to TRBJ1-2; D call uncertain. Germline V lookup: CDR1 WSHSY, CDR2 SAAADI. This CDR3 spans 13 amino acids. Trimming cost V 4 bases and J 4 bases, with 10 bases left between them. The CDR3 is CASSAWSSYGYTF. The CDR3 DNA sequence: TGCGCCAGCAGTGCGTGGTCCTCCTATGGCTACACCTTC.

A single count supports this clonotype. This rearrangement joins TRBV30 to TRBJ1-6; 8 bases align to TRBD1. The CDR3 extends over 13 amino acids. The junction had 3 bases not matched to a gene; V was cut back by 5 bases and J by 6 bases. Germline-derived CDR1 and CDR2 are GTSNPN and SVGIG (reference sequence). The CDR3 loop is CAWETGANSPLHF. In DNA, the CDR3 is TGTGCCTGGGAGACAGGGGCTAATTCACCCCTCCACTTT.

The rearrangement links TRBV6-6 to TRBJ2-2; D remains unclear. Germline V gene lookup returns CDR1 MNHNY and CDR2 SVGAGI (reference sequence). This CDR3 has 13 amino acids. Trimming left V 2 bases short and J 7 bases short, with 8 bases between. The CDR3 reads CASSYGINGELFF. The CDR3 bases are TGTGCCAGCAGTTACGGGATTAACGGGGAGCTGTTTTTT.

This sequence joins TRBV5-6 and TRBJ2-1, with TRBD1 identical over 8 bases. Germline values: CDR1 SGHDT, CDR2 YYEEEE. This CDR3 region has 13 residues. Unmatched junction bases numbered 5, after V lost 4 bases and J lost 8 bases. In nucleotides, the CDR3 is TGTGCCAGCAGCCTTGACAGGGGTGATGAGCAGTTCTTC. It translates to CASSLDRGDEQFF. Combining the CDR3 with reference TRBV5-6 and TRBJ2-1 gives the whole variable domain DAGVTQSPTHLIKTRGQQVTLRCSPKSGHDTVSWYQQALGQGPQFIFQYYEEEERQRGNFPDRFSGHQFPNYSSELNVNALLLGDSALYLCASSLDRGDEQFFGPGTRLTVL.

The rearrangement uses TRBV9 and TRBJ1-6, with D maybe TRBD1 (5 bases). Germline CDR1 reads SGDLS; CDR2 reads YYNGEE. The CDR3 extends over 15 amino acids. V dropped 0 bases and J dropped 5 bases, with 9 bases sitting between them. This chain's CDR3 is CASSVDGGNNSPLHF. DNA for the CDR3: TGTGCCAGCAGCGTAGATGGGGGGAATAATTCACCCCTCCACTTT.

V and J are TRBV30 and TRBJ2-7; D ambiguous. This CDR3 has 11 amino acids. V was pared by 0 bases and J by 3 bases, with 3 bases between. Germline values: CDR1 GTSNPN, CDR2 SVGIG (reference sequence). This CDR3 reads CAWSVNYEQYF. The DNA for the CDR3 is TGTGCCTGGAGTGTGAACTACGAGCAGTACTTC.

This chain joins TRBV7-9 and TRBJ1-6; D not certain. In germline, CDR1 is SEHNR, CDR2 FQNEAQ (reference sequence). Trimming removed 1 base at V and 5 bases at J, with 6 bases between. The CDR3 is 14 residues long. The CDR3 loop is CASSLGRNNSPLHF. As DNA, the CDR3 is TGTGCCAGCAGCTTAGGACGGAATAATTCACCCCTCCACTTT.

The rearrangement joins TRBV10-3 to TRBJ2-7, with D maybe TRBD1 (5 bases). The CDR3 is made up of 16 amino acids. Trimming shortened V by 3 bases and J by 4 bases, and 19 bases separated the two germline ends. In germline, CDR1 is ENHRY, CDR2 SYGVKD. In DNA, the CDR3 is TGTGCCATCAGTGAAGGTTTATGGCAGGGCAGATACGAGCAGTACGTC. It specifies CAISEGLWQGRYEQYV.

This clonotype has a handful of counts. J is TRBJ1-6 and V is TRBV19; a possible D gene is TRBD1 (5 bases). The CDR3 has 13 residues. V was clipped by 8 bases and J by 7 bases, with 12 bases between them. Per germline, CDR1 LNHDA and CDR2 SQIVND (reference sequence). CDR3 bases: TGTGCCAGTGGGGGGAACCTCAATTCACCCCTCCACTTT. Translation: CASGGNLNSPLHF.

As for this clonotype: Compared with germline, one end of the junction differs, possibly owing to a read error. This chain uses TRBV2 with TRBJ1-3; 8 bases align to TRBD1. Germline V gene sequence: CDR1 SNHLY, CDR2 FYNNEI. This CDR3 spans 16 amino acids. The CDR3 loop is CAGSKDRAPSGNTIYF. The CDR3 region has the DNA TGTGCCGGCAGTAAGGACAGGGCTCCCTCTGGAAACACCATATATTTT.

The sample holds one count of this clonotype. The V call is TRBV6-4, the J call TRBJ1-6; D not resolved. Trimming removed 4 bases at V and 9 bases at J, with 10 bases between. Germline V gene sequence: CDR1 MRHNA, CDR2 SNTAGT. The CDR3 loop spans 13 amino acids. The DNA of the CDR3 is TGTGCCAGCAGTGCCGAGGCAGGTTCACCCCTCCACTTT. Amino acid sequence: CASSAEAGSPLHF.

This clonotype was recorded many times. CDR3 amino acids: CASSYPGRELPNTEAFF. CDR3 coding DNA: TGTGCCAGCAGTTACCCAGGTAGGGAGCTACCGAACACTGAAGCTTTCTTT. The chain combines TRBV6-6 with TRBJ1-1; D remains ambiguous. The CDR3 consists of 17 residues. Per germline, CDR1 MNHNY and CDR2 SVGAGI (reference sequence). V was clipped by 2 bases and J by 1 base, with 17 bases between them.

J is TRBJ2-2 and V is TRBV27, with TRBD2 matching over 10 bases. Trimming cost V 6 bases and J 6 bases; bases outside gene matches: 7. Germline V CDR1 and CDR2: MNHEY, SMNVEV (reference sequence). CDR3 size: 15 residues. In nucleotides, the CDR3 is TGTGCCAGCAGACCCGGGACTAGCGTCGCCGGGGAGCTGTTTTTT. Protein: CASRPGTSVAGELFF.